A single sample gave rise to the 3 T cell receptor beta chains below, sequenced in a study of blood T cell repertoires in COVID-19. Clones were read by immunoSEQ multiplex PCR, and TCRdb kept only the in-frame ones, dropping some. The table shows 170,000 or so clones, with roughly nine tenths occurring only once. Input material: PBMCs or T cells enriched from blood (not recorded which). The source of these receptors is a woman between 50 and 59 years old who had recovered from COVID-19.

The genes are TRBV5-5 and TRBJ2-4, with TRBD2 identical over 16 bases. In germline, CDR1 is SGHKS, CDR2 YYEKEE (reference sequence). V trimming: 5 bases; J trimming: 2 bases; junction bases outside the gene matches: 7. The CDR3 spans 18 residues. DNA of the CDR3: TGTGCCAGCAGATATGGGACTAGCGGGAGGGCAACCAAAAACATTCAGTACTTC. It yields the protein CASRYGTSGRATKNIQYF.

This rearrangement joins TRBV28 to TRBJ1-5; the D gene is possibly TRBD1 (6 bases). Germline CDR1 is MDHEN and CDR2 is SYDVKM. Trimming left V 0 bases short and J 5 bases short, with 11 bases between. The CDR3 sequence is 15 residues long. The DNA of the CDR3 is TGTGCCAGCAGTTTATGGCAGGGGATCGATCAGCCCCAGCATTTT. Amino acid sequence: CASSLWQGIDQPQHF.

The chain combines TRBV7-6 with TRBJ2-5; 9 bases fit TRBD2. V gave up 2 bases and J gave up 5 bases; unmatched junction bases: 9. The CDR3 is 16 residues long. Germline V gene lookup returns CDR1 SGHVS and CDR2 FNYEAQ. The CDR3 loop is CASSLRREGRLETQYF. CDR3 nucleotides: TGTGCCAGCAGCTTACGGCGGGAGGGCCGTTTGGAGACCCAGTACTTC.